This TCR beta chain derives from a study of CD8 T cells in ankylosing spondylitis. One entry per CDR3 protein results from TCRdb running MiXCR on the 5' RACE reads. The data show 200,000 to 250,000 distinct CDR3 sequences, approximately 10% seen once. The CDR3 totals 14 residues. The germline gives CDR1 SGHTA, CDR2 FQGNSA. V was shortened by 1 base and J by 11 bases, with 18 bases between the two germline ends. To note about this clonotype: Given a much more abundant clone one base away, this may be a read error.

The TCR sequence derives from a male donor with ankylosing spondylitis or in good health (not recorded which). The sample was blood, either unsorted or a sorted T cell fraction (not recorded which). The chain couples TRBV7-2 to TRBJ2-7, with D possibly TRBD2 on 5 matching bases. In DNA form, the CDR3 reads TGTGCCAGCAGCTTAGAACAGTCGGGGATGGAAGAGTACTTC. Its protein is CASSLEQSGMEEYF.